This TCR beta chain was identified during a study of blood T cell repertoires in COVID-19. Study information: The United States, Italy and Spain provided the acute and convalescent COVID-19 samples. From T cells, B-cell-depleted T cells, or PBMCs came the material, which was cDNA or gDNA.

Measured with immunoSEQ multiplex PCR; TCRdb has only the in-frame clones, and not every one. This table has approximately 300,000 clones, around 90% appearing once. The V gene's germline CDR1 is LGHNA and CDR2 YNFKEQ. The CDR3 length is 15 residues. J was trimmed by 8 bases and V by 3 bases; bases with no gene match: 7. In terms of age and location, participants ranged from roughly 18 to 100 years and lived in about 25 US areas. The study counted Cohort 3 donors as recovered given two negative PCRs, clearance, or symptom resolution. Input material: PBMCs or T cells enriched from blood (not recorded which). The V call is TRBV4-2, the J call TRBJ1-4, with 9 bases identical to TRBD1. The clonotype comes from a man aged 55 to 70 who had recovered from COVID-19. The CDR3: CASSQTGTGREKLFF. CDR3 nucleotide sequence: TGTGCCAGCAGCCAGACCGGGACAGGGCGCGAAAAACTGTTTTTT.